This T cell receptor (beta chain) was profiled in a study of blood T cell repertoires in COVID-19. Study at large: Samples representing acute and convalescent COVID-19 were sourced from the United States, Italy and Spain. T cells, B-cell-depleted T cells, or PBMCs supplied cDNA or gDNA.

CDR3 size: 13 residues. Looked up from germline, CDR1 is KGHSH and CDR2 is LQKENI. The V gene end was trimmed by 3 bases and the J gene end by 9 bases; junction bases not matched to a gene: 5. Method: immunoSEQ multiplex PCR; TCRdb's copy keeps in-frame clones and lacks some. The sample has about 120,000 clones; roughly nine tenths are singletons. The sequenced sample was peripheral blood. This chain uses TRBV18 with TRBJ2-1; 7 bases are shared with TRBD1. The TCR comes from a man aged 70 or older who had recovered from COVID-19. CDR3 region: CASSPNRGGEQFF. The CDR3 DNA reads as TGTGCCAGCTCACCTAACAGGGGTGGTGAGCAGTTCTTC.